This TCR beta chain was captured in a study of blood T cell repertoires in COVID-19. Whole-study context: Whether acute or convalescent, the COVID-19 samples came from the United States, Italy and Spain.

Enrolment of Seattle patients took place during active infection, and they were followed longitudinally. As originally analysed: Amplification from reference gene primers served as the basis for estimated nucleated cell counts. Data came from immunoSEQ multiplex PCR; TCRdb stores just in-frame clones and leaves some out. V and J calls plus clone size are reproduced from that table; the DNA served to infer D and trimming. The sample holds some 350,000 clones, 80% to 90% seen once. The CDR3 contains 16 residues. Germline values: CDR1 SGHRS, CDR2 YFSETQ. Trimming stripped 3 bases from V and 1 base from J, with 16 bases between.

The TCR sequence derives from a woman aged 25 to 45 with COVID-19, enrolled during active disease. The specimen sequenced was peripheral blood. The rearrangement uses TRBV5-1 and TRBJ1-2, with D possibly matching TRBD1 (5 bases). The DNA for the CDR3 is TGCGCCAGCAGCTCAGGTGGTGGGGCCGTTAACTATGGCTACACCTTC. Translated, it gives CASSSGGGAVNYGYTF.